The 31 T cell receptor beta chains below all came from one sample that was sequenced in a study of early T cells in non-severe SARS-CoV-2 infection (dated by TCRdb to about 2021). Library preparation used 5' RACE. The instrument was a NextSeq 500. TCRdb reprocessed the public reads (quality trimming at Q25 with fastp, clone calling with MiXCR) and kept in-frame beta chains. Each record represents a unique CDR3 protein, reported with the most common genes and DNA among its rows. Here the sample has roughly 30,000 distinct CDR3 sequences; 5.5% to 6.5% occur a single time. The ten largest clonotypes hold about 5.8% of the sample. Sequenced material: whole blood. Receptor source: an adult who was a healthcare worker with PCR-confirmed SARS-CoV-2 infection or an uninfected control (not recorded which).

This sequence joins TRBV18 and TRBJ2-7; 7 bases agree with TRBD1. The germline CDR1 and CDR2 sequences are KGHSH and LQKENI. V lost 6 bases, J lost 2 bases, and 22 bases stayed unmatched. The CDR3 has 19 residues. This chain's CDR3 is CASSMGPGQASAGTYEQYF. As DNA, the CDR3 is TGTGCCAGCTCCATGGGCCCCGGACAGGCCTCCGCCGGTACCTACGAGCAGTACTTC.

This clonotype appeared many times. This chain joins TRBV7-6 and TRBJ2-3; D is unresolved. The V and J ends lost 5 bases and 1 base respectively, with 4 bases between them. Germline values: CDR1 SGHVS, CDR2 FNYEAQ. CDR3 length: 12 amino acids. The CDR3 here is CASSARTDTQYF. The CDR3 region has the DNA TGTGCCAGCAGCGCGCGCACAGATACGCAGTATTTT.

This clonotype appeared many times. The chain carries TRBV9 and TRBJ2-7, with 11 bases that match TRBD2. The junction had 6 bases not matched to a gene; V was cut back by 4 bases and J by 3 bases. CDR1 is SGDLS, CDR2 YYNGEE, per germline. The CDR3 loop spans 15 amino acids. The DNA for the CDR3 is TGTGCCAGCAGCCCCGAGGGACTAGCGGACTACGAGCAGTACTTC. Its protein product is CASSPEGLADYEQYF.

In its sample, this clonotype was seen many times. The chain uses TRBV27 and TRBJ2-1; TRBD2 aligns across 10 bases. The germline gives CDR1 MNHEY, CDR2 SMNVEV (reference sequence). V lost 6 bases to trimming and J lost 9 bases; unmatched junction nucleotides: 14. The CDR3 sequence is 16 residues long. CDR3 in DNA: TGTGCCAGCAGCATCTCTAGCGGGGGCGTATGGGCTGAGCAGTTCTTC. Translated: CASSISSGGVWAEQFF.

Ten or more counts support this clonotype. This chain uses TRBV5-5 with TRBJ1-1; D gene uncertain. The V gene lost 4 bases and the J gene lost 4 bases, with 20 bases spanning the gap. The CDR3 is 16 residues long. CDR1 is SGHKS, CDR2 YYEKEE, per germline (reference sequence). The DNA of the CDR3 is TGTGCCAGCAGCCTGGTCGGTAGGCCCGTGAGCACTGAAGCTTTCTTT. Translation: CASSLVGRPVSTEAFF.

This clonotype was picked up many times. V gene TRBV5-1 combines with J gene TRBJ2-1, with 11 bases that match TRBD2. Germline values: CDR1 SGHRS, CDR2 YFSETQ. The V gene end was trimmed by 4 bases and the J gene end by 2 bases; junction bases not matched to a gene: 5. This CDR3 has 16 residues. CDR3 sequence: CASSLSGGATYNEQFF. For the CDR3, the DNA is TGCGCCAGCAGCCTTAGCGGGGGGGCAACCTACAATGAGCAGTTCTTC.

This clonotype was seen many times. The chain uses TRBV5-1 and TRBJ2-3; D assignment may be TRBD1 or TRBD2 (5 bases each). This CDR3 is built from 14 residues. The V end was cut by 2 bases, the J end by 0 bases, with 7 bases between. Germline lookup yields CDR1 SGHRS and CDR2 YFSETQ. The DNA of the CDR3 is TGCGCCAGCAGCTTCGGGGCTAGCACAGATACGCAGTATTTT. Translating gives CASSFGASTDTQYF.

V is TRBV12-3 or TRBV12-4 and J is TRBJ1-2, with D possibly being TRBD1 (5 bases). Between the trimmed V and J ends, which lost 3 bases and 8 bases, there was a span of 13 bases. The CDR3 spans 13 residues. The CDR3 sequence: CASSLTGEGGYTF. CDR3 coding DNA: TGTGCCAGCAGTTTGACGGGGGAGGGCGGCTACACCTTC.

This clonotype was seen many times. The chain uses TRBV20-1 and TRBJ1-1, with TRBD1 matching 7 bases. Germline CDR1 DFQATT, CDR2 SNEGSKA (reference sequence). The CDR3 loop spans 13 amino acids. The trim removed 4 bases at V and 2 bases at J, leaving 4 bases unmatched. This chain's CDR3 is CSATRDSNTEAFF. For the CDR3, the DNA is TGCAGTGCTACCCGGGACAGCAACACTGAAGCTTTCTTT.

In its sample, this clonotype was seen many times. This rearrangement joins TRBV19 to TRBJ1-6; D gene ambiguous. This CDR3 is 15 amino acids long. With 0 bases removed from V and 7 bases from J, the gap between germline ends came to 10 bases. Germline V CDR1 and CDR2: LNHDA, SQIVND (reference sequence). This CDR3 reads CASSIDQSSNSPLHF. The CDR3 DNA sequence: TGTGCCAGTAGTATAGATCAGAGCTCCAATTCACCCCTCCACTTT.

This clonotype was detected many times. This chain joins TRBV7-9 and TRBJ1-2; D not resolved. CDR1 is SEHNR, CDR2 FQNEAQ, per germline (reference sequence). The length of the CDR3 is 14 residues. Trimming cost V 5 bases and J 8 bases, with 18 bases left between them. Here the CDR3 DNA reads TGTGCCAGCAGCGCATCTAGTTCCCTCCTCGGCTACACCTTC. As protein: CASSASSSLLGYTF.

This clonotype was detected ten times or more. The chain joins TRBV20-1 to TRBJ2-6; 9 nucleotides align to TRBD1. The CDR3 loop spans 15 amino acids. The junction had 5 bases not matched to a gene; V was cut back by 5 bases and J by 3 bases. CDR1 and CDR2 from the germline V gene are DFQATT and SNEGSKA (reference sequence). CDR3 sequence (DNA): TGCAGTGCTCCGGGACAGGGAGTTGGGGCCAACGTCCTGACTTTC. It encodes CSAPGQGVGANVLTF.

In this sample, this clonotype turned up many times. The chain joins TRBV20-1 to TRBJ1-2; D unclear. Trimming pared 5 bases from V and 9 bases from J, leaving 16 bases between. The germline V gene has CDR1 DFQATT and CDR2 SNEGSKA (reference sequence). This CDR3 has 12 residues. CDR3 amino acids: CSAASRADSYTF. CDR3 nucleotide sequence: TGCAGTGCTGCATCACGGGCAGACAGCTACACCTTC.

This clonotype was observed a few times. The chain uses TRBV7-6 and TRBJ2-1; TRBD2 might be the D (6 bases). CDR3 length equals 15 residues. Per germline, CDR1 SGHVS and CDR2 FNYEAQ. V was trimmed by 3 bases and J by 9 bases, leaving 18 bases between them. CDR3 sequence reads: CASSFFDGTLSEQFF. The CDR3 DNA is TGTGCCAGCAGCTTTTTCGACGGGACTCTAAGTGAGCAGTTCTTC. The whole variable domain, filled in from reference TRBV7-6 and TRBJ2-1, reads GAGVSQSPRYKVTKRGQDVALRCDPISGHVSLYWYRQALGQGPEFLTYFNYEAQQDKSGLPNDRFSAERPEGSISTLTIQRTEQRDSAMYRCASSFFDGTLSEQFFGPGTRLTVL.

Many counts were recorded for this clonotype. The rearrangement links TRBV7-3 to TRBJ1-1, with D perhaps matching TRBD1 (6 bases). Germline assignment: CDR1 SGHTA and CDR2 FQGTGA. V gave up 4 bases and J gave up 1 base, with 10 bases separating them. This CDR3 region has 14 residues. This CDR3 is CASSSRQENTEAFF. Here the CDR3 DNA reads TGTGCCAGCAGCTCCCGACAGGAGAACACTGAAGCTTTCTTT.

This clonotype has a count of ten or more. The V and J genes are TRBV4-3 and TRBJ2-1, with 10 bases that match TRBD2. CDR3 length equals 14 residues. The trim removed 3 bases at V and 7 bases at J, leaving 3 bases unmatched. The germline gives CDR1 LGHNA, CDR2 YSLEER. The CDR3 is CASSQLAGGNEQFF. CDR3 coding DNA: TGCGCCAGCAGCCAGTTAGCGGGGGGAAATGAGCAGTTCTTC.

The V gene is TRBV7-3, the J gene TRBJ2-1; 8 nucleotides agree with TRBD2. Germline CDR1 SGHTA, CDR2 FQGTGA. This CDR3 region has 14 residues. Trimming took 5 bases from V and 6 from J; bases not matched to a gene: 6. CDR3 DNA: TGTGCCAGCAGCCCGACTAGCGTCGGCAATGAGCAGTTCTTC. This gives the protein CASSPTSVGNEQFF.

This clonotype occurred many times. The chain combines TRBV10-3 with TRBJ2-7; D tentatively reads TRBD1 or TRBD2 (5 bases each). V lost 2 bases to trimming and J lost 0 bases, with 14 bases between them. The CDR3 is made up of 16 amino acids. From germline, CDR1 is ENHRY and CDR2 SYGVKD. The CDR3 DNA is TGTGCCATCAGTGAGGGGGGTTTGGGGCCCTCCTACGAGCAGTACTTC. This gives the protein CAISEGGLGPSYEQYF.

This clonotype was seen at least ten times. The chain has TRBV14 and TRBJ2-7; TRBD1 matches 7 bases. This CDR3 is built from 16 residues. V shed 4 bases and J 1 base; nucleotides not matched to a gene: 10. The germline V gene has CDR1 SGHDN and CDR2 FVKESK. CDR3 nucleotide sequence: TGTGCCAGCAGCCCGCTGGGGGCCAGGGGGTCCTACGAGCAGTACTTC. Translated: CASSPLGARGSYEQYF.

This clonotype was seen a handful of times. This rearrangement joins TRBV5-1 to TRBJ2-7; no definite D call. The germline V and J ends were trimmed by 0 bases and 2 bases, with 0 bases remaining between them. There are 11 residues in the CDR3. The V gene's germline CDR1 is SGHRS and CDR2 YFSETQ. CDR3 residues: CASSLAYEQYF. The CDR3 nucleotides read TGCGCCAGCAGCTTGGCCTACGAGCAGTACTTC.

This clonotype occurred many times. The CDR3 sequence is CASSLATGGAGEAFF. The CDR3 coding sequence is TGTGCCAGCAGCTTAGCTACAGGGGGCGCGGGTGAAGCTTTCTTT. The chain combines TRBV7-8 with TRBJ1-1; 9 bases line up with TRBD1. With V trimmed by 0 bases and J by 7 bases, 6 bases remained unmatched. This CDR3 has 15 amino acids. Germline CDR1 reads SGHVS; CDR2 reads FQNEAQ.

The chain combines TRBV18 with TRBJ2-7; 7 bases line up with TRBD2. V lost 3 bases to trimming and J lost 3 bases; unmatched junction nucleotides: 5. The CDR3 runs to 14 residues. Germline CDR1 reads KGHSH; CDR2 reads LQKENI. The CDR3, as DNA: TGTGCCAGCTCACCCAGACTAGCAAGCTACGAGCAGTACTTC. This encodes CASSPRLASYEQYF.

The chain couples TRBV7-9 to TRBJ1-2; D is uncertain. V lost 1 base to trimming and J lost 2 bases, with 8 bases between them. This CDR3 spans 14 amino acids. The germline CDR1 and CDR2 sequences are SEHNR and FQNEAQ (reference sequence). The CDR3 loop reads CASSLGGFNYGYTF. The CDR3 DNA reads as TGTGCCAGCAGCTTAGGGGGATTCAACTATGGCTACACCTTC.

This clonotype appeared many times. The rearrangement links TRBV7-2 to TRBJ2-7; 9 positions agree with TRBD1. CDR1 and CDR2 (germline): SGHTA, FQGNSA. J gave up 4 bases and V 4 bases, and 8 bases lay outside the gene matches. This CDR3 contains 15 residues. CDR3 bases: TGTGCCAGCAGCTGGGCTCCGGGACAGGGTTACGAGCAGTACTTC. Residues: CASSWAPGQGYEQYF.

The table lists this clonotype with many counts. The rearrangement uses TRBV29-1 and TRBJ1-2; no definite D call. This CDR3 has 15 amino acids. V lost 0 bases and J 8 bases, leaving 19 bases between the germline ends. Germline CDR1 is SQVTM and CDR2 is ANQGSEA. The CDR3 loop reads CSVEDGSGQVGGYTF. CDR3 nucleotides: TGCAGCGTTGAAGATGGGTCGGGCCAGGTTGGCGGCTACACCTTC.

Relative to its sample, this clonotype is medium-sized (0.01 to 0.1%). The rearrangement links TRBV7-9 to TRBJ1-5, with D possibly matching TRBD1 (6 bases). Looked up from germline, CDR1 is SEHNR and CDR2 is FQNEAQ (reference sequence). This CDR3 comprises 14 residues. Trimming took off 3 bases at V and 3 bases at J, with 9 bases between the two ends. CDR3 sequence reads: CASSFGGNNQPQHF. CDR3 in DNA: TGTGCCAGCAGCTTTGGGGGCAACAATCAGCCCCAGCATTTT.

This clonotype was counted at least ten times. The chain carries TRBV7-9 and TRBJ2-1; D is unresolved. The germline V gene has CDR1 SEHNR and CDR2 FQNEAQ (reference sequence). The CDR3 has 15 amino acids. Trimming took off 3 bases at V and 6 bases at J, with 15 bases between the two ends. The CDR3 region has the DNA TGTGCCAGCAGCTTTTCAAGGCAGGCCGCCAATGAGCAGTTCTTC. It codes for CASSFSRQAANEQFF.

The chain combines TRBV13 with TRBJ1-1; perhaps TRBD1 as D (6 bases). Germline V gene data show CDR1 as PRHDT and CDR2 as FYEKMQ (reference sequence). This CDR3 is 16 amino acids long. Trimming stripped 4 bases from V and 1 base from J, with 16 bases between. The CDR3 loop reads CASSSLQGLRNTEAFF. CDR3 DNA sequence: TGTGCCAGCAGCTCCCTCCAGGGGCTGAGGAACACTGAAGCTTTCTTT.

This clonotype turned up a few times. The CDR3 bases are TGCAGTGCTAGAGATTGGGAGTTACGGGGCACTGAAGCTTTCTTT. Its translation: CSARDWELRGTEAFF. The chain couples TRBV20-1 to TRBJ1-1; D uncertain. V lost 0 bases to trimming and J lost 4 bases, with 15 bases between them. Germline CDR1 DFQATT, CDR2 SNEGSKA (reference sequence). CDR3 size: 15 residues.

This clonotype occurred a few times. The CDR3 loop reads CASSQDYNRGDTQYF. CDR3 in DNA: TGCGCCAGCAGCCAAGATTACAACAGGGGAGATACGCAGTATTTT. This sequence joins TRBV4-1 and TRBJ2-3, with 7 bases aligning to TRBD1. Trimming at V came to 0 bases and at J to 5 bases, leaving 5 bases not matched to a gene. The CDR3 length is 15 residues. Germline CDR1 reads MGHRA; CDR2 reads YSYEKL.

The sample holds a few counts of this clonotype. V usage is TRBV5-4 and J usage is TRBJ2-7; 7 positions match TRBD1. V was clipped by 4 bases and J by 0 bases; unmatched bases: 4. The CDR3 runs 14 residues. Germline values: CDR1 SGHNT, CDR2 YYREEE (reference sequence). CDR3 protein: CASSVGQTSYEQYF. The CDR3 nucleotides read TGTGCCAGCAGCGTGGGACAGACCTCCTACGAGCAGTACTTC. Combining the CDR3 with reference TRBV5-4 and TRBJ2-7 gives the whole variable domain ETGVTQSPTHLIKTRGQQVTLRCSSQSGHNTVSWYQQALGQGPQFIFQYYREEENGRGNFPPRFSGLQFPNYSSELNVNALELDDSALYLCASSVGQTSYEQYFGPGTRLTVT.